The 5 T cell receptor beta chains below were found in one sample sequenced in a study of T cells after yellow fever vaccination (dated by TCRdb to 2018 to 2020). The treatment or condition label, read with the paper, signifies: live attenuated yellow fever vaccine strain. Libraries came from 5' RACE. Instrument used: Illumina NovaSeq 6000. TCRdb trimmed the raw reads at Q25, called clones with MiXCR and kept productive beta chains. Entries are consolidated by CDR3 protein sequence, retaining the most common genes and DNA. For this sample the table gives around 310,000 distinct CDR3 sequences, of which almost 4% were detected only once. Clones ranked in the top ten supply 20% to 25% of the sample. The starting material was PBMCs, obtained 5 days after the yellow fever booster vaccination. The receptors here all came from a man younger than 35 who received the YFV17D yellow fever vaccine.

The J gene is TRBJ2-5, the V gene TRBV4-2, with D perhaps TRBD2 (5 bases). Germline V gene sequence: CDR1 LGHNA, CDR2 YNFKEQ. CDR3 length: 16 amino acids. Trimming removed 1 base at V and 4 bases at J, with 16 bases between. The CDR3 DNA reads as TGTGCCAGCAGCCAAGGGGTGCTAGAAGAGGGAGAGACCCAGTACTTC. It codes for CASSQGVLEEGETQYF.

The table lists this clonotype with a few counts. The chain has TRBV6-2 or TRBV6-3 and TRBJ1-1, with D hard to call. The CDR3 extends over 16 amino acids. Trimming left V 3 bases short and J 1 base short, with 15 bases between. Looked up from germline, CDR1 is MNHEY and CDR2 is SVGEGT. The chain's CDR3 is CASSYAGFEGNTEAFF. CDR3 sequence (DNA): TGTGCCAGCAGTTATGCGGGGTTCGAAGGGAACACTGAAGCTTTCTTT.

V gene TRBV6-5 combines with J gene TRBJ2-3; 7 bases are a match to TRBD2. Looked up from germline, CDR1 is MNHEY and CDR2 is SVGAGI. The CDR3 runs to 15 residues. The J segment lost 1 base and the V segment lost 6 bases, leaving 7 bases of the junction unmatched. The CDR3 DNA reads as TGTGCCAGCAGGAGCAGACTAGCCGGCACAGATACGCAGTATTTT. This translates into CASRSRLAGTDTQYF.

This clonotype was found a few times. The chain joins TRBV29-1 to TRBJ2-5; 7 bases are a match to TRBD1. J lost 4 bases, V lost 5 bases, and 4 bases had no gene match. CDR1 and CDR2 from the germline V gene are SQVTM and ANQGSEA. This CDR3 comprises 12 residues. In DNA, the CDR3 is TGCAGCGTTAACAGGGGACGAGAGACCCAGTACTTC. Residues: CSVNRGRETQYF. Together with reference TRBV29-1 and TRBJ2-5, the CDR3 gives the full variable domain: SAVISQKPSRDICQRGTSLTIQCQVDSQVTMMFWYRQQPGQSLTLIATANQGSEATYESGFVIDKFPISRPNLTFSTLTVSNMSPEDSSIYLCSVNRGRETQYFGPGTRLLVL.

This clonotype was observed many times. The chain recombines TRBV5-1 with TRBJ2-3, with 7 bases fitting TRBD2. CDR1 and CDR2 from the germline V gene are SGHRS and YFSETQ. The CDR3 runs 14 residues. V lost 3 bases, J lost 5 bases, and 6 bases stayed unmatched. The CDR3 DNA reads TGCGCCAGCAGCTCAGGACTAGTCATAGATACGCAGTATTTT. Protein product: CASSSGLVIDTQYF.